Listed below are T cell receptor beta chains from one sample, sequenced in a study of CD8+ T cells in alopecia areata. Method: immunoSEQ multiplex PCR; TCRdb's copy keeps in-frame clones and lacks some. Of 90,000 to 120,000 clones in the sample, 84% were seen once. This specimen was CD8+ T cells sorted from blood, taken at week 24, from a patient treated with tofacitinib. These receptors were taken from a human donor with alopecia areata. CDR3s include the opening cysteine and the closing phenylalanine or tryptophan. Each record gives: CDR3 length, J gene, V gene, CDR3 protein.

16 | TRBJ2-1 | TRBV7-6 | CASSFTTSGGAGEQFF
14 | TRBJ2-5 | TRBV7-2 | CASSLEGGGETQYF
15 | TRBJ1-2 | TRBV5-1 | CASSLAGHNPYGYTF
14 | TRBJ2-1 | TRBV28 | CASRAGAGYNEQFF
15 | TRBJ2-5 | TRBV5-4 | CASSLSTGLQETQYF
17 | TRBJ2-3 | TRBV2 | CASSETLAGDSTDTQYF
16 | TRBJ2-2 | TRBV4-3 | CASSPLAGGNTGELFF
16 | TRBJ1-2 | TRBV4-2 | CASSQDRPIANYGYTF
16 | TRBJ2-1 | TRBV7-2 | CASSLRARGGVDEQFF
11 | TRBJ2-1 | TRBV29-1 | CSAHRDNEQFF
13 | TRBJ2-3 | TRBV4-3 | CASSLGWPSTQYF
14 | TRBJ1-1 | TRBV5-6 | CASSPESTRAEAFF
15 | TRBJ2-2 | TRBV19 | CASSMGQGLTGELFF
15 | TRBJ2-7 | TRBV4-1 | CASSHMASGGYEQYF
14 | TRBJ2-1 | TRBV21-1 | CASSKAEAENEQFF
14 | TRBJ1-1 | TRBV27 | CASSFGFRNTEAFF
15 | TRBJ2-7 | TRBV7-6 | CASSLEGAASYEQYF
15 | TRBJ2-7 | TRBV29-1 | CSVEFSGYNSYEQYF
19 | TRBJ2-3 | TRBV4-2 | CASSQEVGKGGKNTDTQYF
12 | TRBJ1-2 | TRBV19 | CASSKSDYGYTF
16 | TRBJ1-2 | TRBV27 | CASSLRGTGGGYGYTF
16 | TRBJ2-3 | TRBV7-8 | CASSSLVSGRSDTQYF
14 | TRBJ1-5 | TRBV4-1 | CASSPDRGNQPQHF
13 | TRBJ1-1 | TRBV5-1 | CASSPTGATEAFF
16 | TRBJ2-2 | TRBV6-5 | CASSYVSTGGTGELFF
17 | TRBJ1-2 | TRBV4-2 | CASSQDRADSTNYGYTF
15 | TRBJ2-2 | TRBV4-1 | CASSHTGTYPGELFF
12 | TRBJ2-3 | TRBV10-3 | CAISLSTDTQYF
17 | TRBJ2-3 | TRBV4-1 | CASSQAHPGHFTDTQYF
15 | TRBJ2-5 | TRBV7-9 | CASSFPAGPPETQYF
15 | TRBJ2-7 | TRBV5-4 | CASSFGVGYSYEQYF
11 | TRBJ2-1 | TRBV5-4 | CASSFGNEQFF